This T cell receptor (beta chain) originates from a study of cytomegalovirus exposure and HLA in healthy donors. Study results and limitations: Analysis performed later showed TCR beta chains linked to HLA being more clonally expanded than equally common others. Among CMV-associated TCR beta chains, most appeared HLA-restricted in a later analysis. The authors enumerated around 150 TCR beta chains as linked to cytomegalovirus.

Regarding this clone: What it recognizes is unknown.

Primers: 60 Vbeta forward and 13 Jbeta reverse. Assay used: immunoSEQ multiplex PCR; TCRdb lists only in-frame clones, some missing. Of a few hundred thousand clones listed, approximately 85% are singletons. V shed 5 bases, J shed 6 bases, and the junction held 7 bases outside the gene matches. CDR3 length: 14 amino acids. Germline V gives CDR1 MNHEY, CDR2 SVGAGI. The sequence was obtained from a woman in her 40s in good health and CMV-seropositive. The chain combines TRBV6-5 with TRBJ2-7; 10 bases map to TRBD2. Sequenced: PBMCs. CDR3 nucleotides: TGTGCCAGCAGTCCCCGAGTAGCGGGGGGCGAGCAGTACTTC. Translation: CASSPRVAGGEQYF.